One and the same sample provided the 16 T cell receptor beta chains below, sequenced in a study of blood T cell repertoires in COVID-19. Produced via immunoSEQ multiplex PCR; TCRdb's table is partial and in-frame only. The sample holds some 260,000 clones, under 90% seen once. Material: PBMCs or T cells enriched from blood (not recorded which). The receptor source for this set is a man aged 35 to 55 who had recovered from COVID-19.

The chain's CDR3 is CASSLFPTGDYGYTF. CDR3 DNA sequence: TGTGCCAGCTCACTTTTTCCGACAGGAGACTATGGCTACACCTTC. The gene calls are TRBV18 and TRBJ1-2; possibly TRBD1 for D (6 bases). CDR3 length: 15 residues. CDR1 and CDR2 (germline): KGHSH, LQKENI. The germline V and J ends were trimmed by 4 bases and 3 bases, with 15 bases remaining between them.

The chain is built from TRBV30 and TRBJ2-5; TRBD1 matches 10 bases. The germline V gene encodes CDR1 GTSNPN and CDR2 SVGIG (reference sequence). After removal of 2 bases from V and 5 bases from J, the junction contained 5 bases not matched to a gene. The length of the CDR3 is 14 residues. The CDR3 sequence: CAWSTDRGLETQYF. The CDR3 DNA reads as TGTGCCTGGAGTACCGACAGGGGGCTGGAGACCCAGTACTTC.

The V call is TRBV10-3, the J call TRBJ2-7, with D unresolved. The V end lost 0 bases, the J end lost 6 bases, and 3 bases lay between the germline ends. Germline CDR1 reads ENHRY; CDR2 reads SYGVKD. The CDR3 is 11 residues long. The CDR3 DNA follows: TGTGCCATCAGTGAGTCGAGCGAGCAGTACTTC. Protein sequence: CAISESSEQYF.

J is TRBJ2-2 and V is TRBV6-5, with D possibly TRBD2 on 5 matching bases. The V gene lost 7 bases and the J gene lost 2 bases, with 11 bases spanning the gap. This CDR3 contains 14 residues. Germline assignment: CDR1 MNHEY and CDR2 SVGAGI. CDR3 residues: CASIWEFNTGELFF. The DNA for the CDR3 is TGTGCCAGCATCTGGGAGTTCAACACCGGGGAGCTGTTTTTT.

For this clone: One end of the junction fails to match germline, which may point to a read error. The rearrangement joins TRBV7-2 to TRBJ2-7; TRBD2 agrees at 14 bases. The CDR3 extends over 16 amino acids. The V gene's germline CDR1 is SGHTA and CDR2 FQGNSA. The CDR3 region has the DNA TGTGCCAGCAGCCCACACGGGACTAGCGGGAGTTACGGGCAGTACTTC. This codes for CASSPHGTSGSYGQYF.

This chain links TRBV6-1 with TRBJ2-3, with D perhaps TRBD2 (6 bases). The V end lost 3 bases, the J end lost 4 bases, and 14 bases lay between the germline ends. This CDR3 region has 15 residues. The V gene's germline CDR1 is MNHNS and CDR2 SASEGT. The CDR3, as DNA: TGTGCCAGCAGTGAGATCACGGGACTGGCAGATACGCAGTATTTT. This gives the protein CASSEITGLADTQYF.

The chain has TRBV5-1 and TRBJ2-6; perhaps TRBD1 as D (6 bases). There are 18 residues in the CDR3. The ends were cut back, 3 bases at V and 0 bases at J, with 16 bases in the middle. The germline CDR1 and CDR2 sequences are SGHRS and YFSETQ. CDR3 amino acids: CASSSLPGTYSGANVLTF. CDR3 coding DNA: TGCGCCAGCAGCTCCCTTCCAGGGACATACTCTGGGGCCAACGTCCTGACTTTC.

The DNA of the CDR3 is TGTGCCAGCAGTTCAGTCTACGAGCAGTACTTC. Translation gives CASSSVYEQYF. V usage is TRBV12-3 or TRBV12-4 and J usage is TRBJ2-7; no firm D call. The V gene lost 4 bases and the J gene lost 3 bases, with 4 bases spanning the gap. This CDR3 contains 11 residues.

This clone is labeled medium-sized. The gene calls are TRBV5-1 and TRBJ2-1; D unclear. With 0 bases removed from V and 12 bases from J, the gap between germline ends came to 10 bases. The CDR3 has 12 residues. The germline gives CDR1 SGHRS, CDR2 YFSETQ. CDR3 nucleotide sequence: TGCGCCAGCAGCTTGGACTACCTGGGGCAGTTCTTC. Translated, it gives CASSLDYLGQFF.

The rearrangement uses TRBV10-3 and TRBJ2-3; D possibly corresponds to TRBD2 (5 bases). Germline CDR1 and CDR2: ENHRY and SYGVKD. The CDR3 is 15 residues long. Trimming stripped 2 bases from V and 2 bases from J, with 11 bases between. Written as DNA, the CDR3 is TGTGCCATCAGTGAGAGGACTTCTACCACAGATACGCAGTATTTT. It codes for CAISERTSTTDTQYF.

The V and J genes are TRBV27 and TRBJ1-1; 10 nucleotides match TRBD1. Losses at the gene ends were 8 bases for V and 3 bases for J; bases not matched to a gene: 24. Looked up from germline, CDR1 is MNHEY and CDR2 is SMNVEV (reference sequence). The CDR3 runs to 20 residues. The CDR3 DNA reads as TGTGCCAGCGGCTGGTGTTTTGGGACAGGGGATATTTACGAACACACTGAAGCTTTCTTT. Translated, it gives CASGWCFGTGDIYEHTEAFF.

This chain connects TRBV7-2 to TRBJ2-2; D is ambiguous. Trimming cost V 2 bases and J 1 base, with 11 bases left between them. From germline, CDR1 is SGHTA and CDR2 FQGNSA. CDR3 length: 16 residues. This chain's CDR3 is CASSLNSILNTGELFF. As DNA, the CDR3 is TGTGCCAGCAGCTTAAACAGTATTTTGAACACCGGGGAGCTGTTTTTT.

The CDR3 loop is CASSQDQQGAGTEQFF. The CDR3 DNA reads as TGCGCCAGCAGCCAAGATCAGCAGGGGGCGGGTACTGAGCAGTTCTTC. The chain joins TRBV4-1 to TRBJ2-1, with TRBD1 matching 8 bases. Looked up from germline, CDR1 is MGHRA and CDR2 is YSYEKL. This CDR3 contains 16 residues. V trimming: 0 bases; J trimming: 9 bases; junction bases outside the gene matches: 10.

V and J are TRBV30 and TRBJ1-1, with D possibly TRBD1 on 6 matching bases. CDR1 is GTSNPN, CDR2 SVGIG, per germline (reference sequence). This CDR3 contains 13 residues. Deletions cut 8 bases from V and 4 bases from J, with 17 bases between. The CDR3 protein is CAGGGGPVTEAFF. The DNA for the CDR3 is TGTGCCGGAGGGGGGGGCCCGGTCACTGAAGCTTTCTTT.

About this clone itself: This sample also contains other DNA sequences that code for the same CDR3. This CDR3 reads CASSPSLYEQYF. CDR3 coding DNA: TGTGCCAGCTCACCCAGTCTGTACGAGCAGTACTTC. The gene calls are TRBV18 and TRBJ2-7, with D unclear. The V gene's germline CDR1 is KGHSH and CDR2 LQKENI. Trimming stripped 3 bases from V and 4 bases from J, with 7 bases between. The CDR3 runs 12 residues.

The chain joins TRBV12-3 or TRBV12-4 to TRBJ1-2; D is uncertain. The V end lost 4 bases, the J end lost 1 base, and 7 bases lay between the germline ends. CDR3 length equals 13 residues. The CDR3 region has the DNA TGTGCCAGCAGTTACCCGGGTAACTATGGCTACACCTTC. This codes for CASSYPGNYGYTF.